The source of this T cell receptor (beta chain) is a study of cytomegalovirus exposure and HLA in healthy donors. The CDR3 is 16 residues long. V trimming: 4 bases; J trimming: 3 bases; junction bases outside the gene matches: 11. The germline CDR1 and CDR2 sequences are SGHDT and YYEEEE. This PCR relied on a set of 60 Vbeta primers and 13 Jbeta primers. Profiled with immunoSEQ multiplex PCR; TCRdb holds only in-frame clones, not every one. The table gives 150,000 to 200,000 clones; the top ten clones make up almost 6.5% of it. Sequenced input: PBMCs. The rearrangement links TRBV5-6 to TRBJ2-5, with TRBD2 matching over 8 bases. The sequence was collected from a man younger than 40 in good health and CMV-seronegative. Written as DNA, the CDR3 is TGTGCCAGCAGCGAAAAAGCGGGGGTTGCCAAAGAGACCCAGTACTTC. This translates into CASSEKAGVAKETQYF.